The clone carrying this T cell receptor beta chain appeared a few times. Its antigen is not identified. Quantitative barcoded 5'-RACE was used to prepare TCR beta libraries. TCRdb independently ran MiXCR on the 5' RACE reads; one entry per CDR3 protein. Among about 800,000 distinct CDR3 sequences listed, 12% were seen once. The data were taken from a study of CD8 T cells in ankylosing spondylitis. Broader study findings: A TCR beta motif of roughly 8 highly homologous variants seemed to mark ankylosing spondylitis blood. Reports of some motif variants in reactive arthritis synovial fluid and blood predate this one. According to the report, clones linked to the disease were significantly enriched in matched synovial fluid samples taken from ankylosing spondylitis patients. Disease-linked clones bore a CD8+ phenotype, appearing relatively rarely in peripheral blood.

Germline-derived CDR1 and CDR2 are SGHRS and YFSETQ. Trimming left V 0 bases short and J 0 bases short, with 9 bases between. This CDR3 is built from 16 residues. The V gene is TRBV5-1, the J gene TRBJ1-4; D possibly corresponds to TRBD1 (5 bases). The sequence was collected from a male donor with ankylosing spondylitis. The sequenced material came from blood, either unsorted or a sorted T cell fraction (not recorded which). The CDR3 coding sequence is TGCGCCAGCAGCTTGGGGGACTTTGCAACTAATGAAAAACTGTTTTTT. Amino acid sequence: CASSLGDFATNEKLFF. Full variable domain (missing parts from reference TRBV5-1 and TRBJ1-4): KAGVTQTPRYLIKTRGQQVTLSCSPISGHRSVSWYQQTPGQGLQFLFEYFSETQRNKGNFPGRFSGRQFSNSRSEMNVSTLELGDSALYLCASSLGDFATNEKLFFGSGTQLSVL.